This TCR beta chain is drawn from a study of tumor and adjacent non-tumor tissue in lung cancer. Study at large: Histology: about twelve adenocarcinoma, a couple of squamous cell carcinoma, 1 small cell lung cancer.

The library came from three nested PCR rounds adapted from ARM-PCR protocols. MiXCR, applied by TCRdb to the multiplex PCR reads, yields one record per CDR3 protein. The sample lists under 95,000 distinct CDR3 sequences; 80% to 90% were seen once. The length of the CDR3 is 16 residues. The germline CDR1 and CDR2 sequences are MNHEY and SVGAGI. The template was RNA from unsorted bulk tissue. Distant lung tissue was collected more than 3 cm away from the tumor edge. A remark on this clonotype: The germline gene is not matched at one end of the junction; a read error may be the cause.

This receptor was identified in a man in his 60s with non-small cell lung cancer. This chain joins TRBV6-5 and TRBJ2-2; 9 bases agree with TRBD1. Source material: distant non-tumor lung tissue. The CDR3 sequence: CASSYSGTGHGGELFF. CDR3 DNA sequence: TGTGCCAGCAGTTACTCTGGGACAGGGCATGGCGGGGAGCTATTTTTT.